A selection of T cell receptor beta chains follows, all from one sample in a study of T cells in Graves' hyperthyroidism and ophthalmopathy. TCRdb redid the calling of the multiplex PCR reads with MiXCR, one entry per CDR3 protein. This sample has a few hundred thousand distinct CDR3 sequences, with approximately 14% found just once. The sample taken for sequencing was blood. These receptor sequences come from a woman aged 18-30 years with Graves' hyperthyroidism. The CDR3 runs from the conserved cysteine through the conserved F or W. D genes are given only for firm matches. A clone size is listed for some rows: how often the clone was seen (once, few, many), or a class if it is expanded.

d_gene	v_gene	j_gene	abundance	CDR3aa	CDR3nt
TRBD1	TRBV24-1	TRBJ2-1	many	CATSAQDRGQHEQFF	TGTGCCACCAGCGCACAGGACAGGGGGCAACATGAGCAGTTCTTC
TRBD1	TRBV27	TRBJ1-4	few	CASSLLRTGSSEKLFF	TGTGCCAGCAGTTTACTCCGGACAGGGAGTAGTGAAAAACTGTTTTTT
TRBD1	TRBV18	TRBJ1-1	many	CASSPGTGRTEAFF	TGTGCCAGCTCACCTGGGACAGGGCGGACTGAAGCTTTCTTT
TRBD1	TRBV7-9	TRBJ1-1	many	CASSRTIPGGTEAFF	TGTGCCAGCAGCCGTACGATACCAGGGGGCACTGAAGCTTTCTTT
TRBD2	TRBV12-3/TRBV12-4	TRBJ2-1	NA	CASRLAGVYEQFF	TGTGCCAGCCGACTAGCGGGAGTTTATGAGCAGTTCTTC
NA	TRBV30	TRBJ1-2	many	CAWTLGGLNYGYTF	TGTGCCTGGACGCTTGGGGGCCTCAACTATGGCTACACCTTC
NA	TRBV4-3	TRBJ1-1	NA	CASSHFGRAFF	TGCGCCAGCAGCCATTTCGGCCGAGCTTTCTTT
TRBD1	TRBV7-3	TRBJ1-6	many	CASSSQGAHNSPLHF	TGTGCCAGCAGCTCACAGGGGGCTCATAATTCACCCCTCCACTTT
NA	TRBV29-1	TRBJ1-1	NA	CSVEDHRELEAFF	TGCAGCGTTGAAGATCACAGGGAACTTGAAGCTTTCTTT
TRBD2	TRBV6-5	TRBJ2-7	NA	CASSYYLAGGNYEQYF	TGTGCCAGCAGTTACTACCTGGCGGGAGGAAACTACGAGCAGTACTTC
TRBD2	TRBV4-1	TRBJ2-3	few	CASSPGPLKIPGTSGTDTQYF	TGCGCCAGCAGCCCAGGTCCATTAAAGATACCCGGGACTAGCGGCACAGATACGCAGTATTTT
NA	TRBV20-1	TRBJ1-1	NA	CSARDLESHTEAFF	TGCAGTGCTAGAGATCTGGAGTCGCACACTGAAGCTTTCTTT
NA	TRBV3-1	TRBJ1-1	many	CASSQDPSTLGYTEAFF	TGTGCCAGCAGCCAAGATCCCTCGACACTAGGGTACACTGAAGCTTTCTTT
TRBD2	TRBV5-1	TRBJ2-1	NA	CASQLAGAYNEQFF	TGCGCCAGCCAACTAGCGGGGGCTTACAATGAGCAGTTCTTC
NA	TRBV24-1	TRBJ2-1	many	CATSDLGNYNEQFF	TGTGCCACCAGTGATTTGGGGAACTACAATGAGCAGTTCTTC
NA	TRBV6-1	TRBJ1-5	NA	CASSEYRANRPQHF	TGTGCCAGCAGTGAATACAGGGCTAATCGGCCCCAGCATTTT
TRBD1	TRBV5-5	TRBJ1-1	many	CASSLEGAGQGDVGEAFF	TGTGCCAGCAGCTTGGAGGGGGCAGGACAGGGGGATGTGGGTGAAGCTTTCTTT
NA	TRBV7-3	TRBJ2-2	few	CASSLESGRVIGELFF	TGTGCCAGCAGCTTAGAAAGCGGCAGGGTCATCGGGGAGCTGTTTTTT
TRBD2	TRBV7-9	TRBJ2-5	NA	CASSSRDYLETQYF	TGTGCCAGTAGTAGCCGGGACTATTTGGAGACCCAGTACTTC
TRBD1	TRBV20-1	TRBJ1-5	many	CSALDGSGQGGRGNQPQHF	TGCAGTGCTCTTGATGGAAGCGGACAGGGCGGTAGGGGCAATCAGCCCCAGCATTTT
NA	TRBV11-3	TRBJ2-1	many	CASSRDSQYNEQFF	TGTGCCAGCAGCCGTGACAGCCAGTACAATGAGCAGTTCTTC
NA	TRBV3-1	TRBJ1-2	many	CASSQVAVANYGYTF	TGTGCCAGCAGCCAAGTGGCGGTGGCAAACTATGGCTACACCTTC
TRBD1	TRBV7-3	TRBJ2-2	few	CASSPGTGYMLELFF	TGTGCCAGCAGCCCAGGGACAGGTTATATGTTGGAGCTGTTTTTT
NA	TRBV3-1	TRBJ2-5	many	CASSQIRWSGTQYF	TGTGCCAGCAGCCAAATAAGGTGGTCAGGGACCCAGTACTTC
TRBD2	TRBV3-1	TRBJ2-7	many	CASSLGTSGIYEQYF	TGTGCCAGCAGCCTCGGGACTAGCGGGATCTACGAGCAGTACTTC
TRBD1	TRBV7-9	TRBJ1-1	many	CASNGQANTEAFF	TGTGCCAGCAACGGACAGGCCAACACTGAAGCTTTCTTT
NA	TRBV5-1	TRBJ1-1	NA	CASQREIMNTEAFF	TGCGCCAGCCAACGGGAGATCATGAACACTGAAGCTTTCTTT
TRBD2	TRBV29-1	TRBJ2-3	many	CSVAPPTSGRVDTQYF	TGCAGCGTTGCGCCCCCTACTAGCGGGAGGGTAGATACGCAGTATTTT
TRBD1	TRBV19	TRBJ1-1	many	CASSAAAGPQGWTEAFF	TGTGCCAGTAGTGCCGCGGCCGGGCCACAGGGGTGGACTGAAGCTTTCTTT
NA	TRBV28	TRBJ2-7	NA	CASSFGTAGSREQYF	TGTGCCAGCAGTTTCGGGACCGCAGGGTCTAGGGAGCAGTACTTC
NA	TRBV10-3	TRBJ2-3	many	CAISDYQTQYF	TGTGCCATCAGTGACTACCAAACGCAGTATTTT
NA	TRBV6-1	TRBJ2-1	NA	CASSEILRHYNEQFF	TGTGCCAGCAGTGAAATCCTACGGCACTACAATGAGCAGTTCTTC
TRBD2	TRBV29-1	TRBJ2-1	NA	CSVTPGTSAYNEQFF	TGCAGCGTCACGCCCGGGACTAGCGCCTACAATGAGCAGTTCTTC
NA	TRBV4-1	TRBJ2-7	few	CASSQNLAETFYEQYF	TGCGCCAGCAGCCAAAATTTAGCGGAGACTTTCTACGAGCAGTACTTC
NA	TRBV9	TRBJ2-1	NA	CASSVGLLSSYNEQFF	TGTGCCAGCAGCGTAGGTCTACTTAGCTCCTACAATGAGCAGTTCTTC
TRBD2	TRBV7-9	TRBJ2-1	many	CASSPKLAGGYNEQFF	TGTGCCAGCAGCCCAAAATTAGCGGGAGGTTACAATGAGCAGTTCTTC
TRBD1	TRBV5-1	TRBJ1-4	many	CASSTTGATNEKLFF	TGCGCCAGCAGCACCACAGGGGCAACTAATGAAAAACTGTTTTTT
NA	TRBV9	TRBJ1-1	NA	CASSVVRTGHTEAFF	TGTGCCAGCAGCGTAGTAAGGACCGGTCACACTGAAGCTTTCTTT
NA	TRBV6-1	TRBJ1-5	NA	CASSRWAQSDQPQHF	TGTGCCAGCAGTCGCTGGGCCCAGTCCGACCAGCCCCAGCATTTT
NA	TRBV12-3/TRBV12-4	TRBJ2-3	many	CASSPGGGDTQYF	TGTGCCAGCAGCCCAGGAGGAGGGGATACGCAGTATTTT
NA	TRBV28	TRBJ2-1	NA	CASKGRIYNEQFF	TGTGCCAGCAAAGGGAGGATTTACAATGAGCAGTTCTTC
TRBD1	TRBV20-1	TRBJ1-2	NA	CSASPPGQIYGYTF	TGCAGTGCTAGCCCTCCGGGACAGATCTATGGCTACACCTTC
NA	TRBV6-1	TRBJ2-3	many	CASSPAADTQYF	TGTGCCAGCAGCCCAGCTGCAGATACGCAGTATTTT
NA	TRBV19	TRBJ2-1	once	CASSERGISSYNEQFF	TGTGCCAGTAGTGAGAGGGGGATCAGCTCCTACAATGAGCAGTTCTTC
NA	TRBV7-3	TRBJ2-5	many	CASSLIGGTQYF	TGTGCCAGCAGCTTAATTGGTGGGACCCAGTACTTC
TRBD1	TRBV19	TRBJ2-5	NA	CASSILRTGFQETQYF	TGTGCCAGTAGTATACTCCGGACAGGGTTCCAAGAGACCCAGTACTTC
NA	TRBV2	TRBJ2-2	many	CASSILPGELFF	TGTGCCAGCAGTATATTGCCCGGGGAGCTGTTTTTT
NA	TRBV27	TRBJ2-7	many	CASSFLDRSYEQYF	TGTGCCAGCAGTTTCTTGGACAGATCCTACGAGCAGTACTTC
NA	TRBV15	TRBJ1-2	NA	CATREPGPRETGYTF	TGTGCCACCAGGGAACCGGGACCTAGGGAAACTGGCTACACCTTC
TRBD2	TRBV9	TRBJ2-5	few	CASSVATDLLAGGETQYF	TGTGCCAGCAGCGTAGCTACAGATCTCCTAGCGGGAGGCGAGACCCAGTACTTC
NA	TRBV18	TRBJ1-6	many	CASSPATDFSPLHF	TGTGCCAGCTCACCAGCGACAGACTTTTCACCCCTCCACTTT